This T cell receptor (beta chain) is drawn from a study of T cell repertoires in cytomegalovirus infection. On the study more broadly: Researchers turned to recently identified HLA-C-restricted CMV epitopes as well as well-studied HLA-B-restricted ones. An indication of both CMV infection and matching HLA type came from public TCR beta signatures.

TCRdb analysed the reads with MiXCR anew, one entry per CDR3 protein. The sample has around 71,000 distinct CDR3 sequences, 20% to 25% seen once. The CDR3 extends over 13 amino acids. CDR1 and CDR2 (germline): MNHEY, SMNVEV (reference sequence). Trimming stripped 3 bases from V and 1 base from J, with 6 bases between. This clonotype was counted ten times or more. Antigen unknown. Overall study findings and caveats: Carriage of CMV together with the relevant HLA was identifiable through cumulative public TCR beta family frequency. Within the response measured ex vivo, HLA-C-restricted CMV-specific TCR beta clonotypes were dominant.

Source: CD8+ T cells from cultured PBMCs, taken from culture after CMV antigen stimulation. This sequence was found in a human donor in good health (CMV status not recorded). Some clones in this sample may be carry-over from other donors' samples. This chain links TRBV27 with TRBJ1-1; D is unclear. The CDR3 DNA is TGTGCCAGCAGTTTGGAGAGGAACACTGAAGCTTTCTTT. Amino acid sequence: CASSLERNTEAFF.